The 27 T cell receptor beta chains below were found in one sample sequenced in a study of T cell responses to AZD1222 COVID-19 vaccine. The protocol was immunoSEQ multiplex PCR, while the TCRdb copy is restricted to in-frame clones and leaves out a portion. This table has more than 150,000 clones, about nine tenths appearing once. Sample: peripheral blood, taken 28 days after the second AZD1222 dose. The receptors originated from an adult who received the AZD1222 COVID-19 vaccine.

The chain is built from TRBV2 and TRBJ1-1; TRBD1 aligns across 7 bases. The germline CDR1 and CDR2 sequences are SNHLY and FYNNEI. After removal of 5 bases from V and 0 bases from J, the junction contained 3 bases not matched to a gene. The CDR3 length is 14 residues. The CDR3: CASSYTGVNTEAFF. In nucleotides, the CDR3 is TGTGCCAGCAGTTACACAGGGGTGAACACTGAAGCTTTCTTT.

The V and J genes are TRBV7-9 and TRBJ2-6; D remains ambiguous. The ends were cut back, 4 bases at V and 3 bases at J, with 7 bases in the middle. Germline loops: CDR1 SEHNR, CDR2 FQNEAQ (reference sequence). The CDR3 is made up of 14 amino acids. This chain's CDR3 is CASSSDHGANVLTF. The CDR3 DNA reads TGTGCCAGCAGCTCCGACCATGGGGCCAACGTCCTGACTTTC.

The V and J genes are TRBV10-3 and TRBJ2-1; no clear D gene. The V and J ends lost 2 bases and 16 bases respectively, with 15 bases between them. The CDR3 spans 12 residues. CDR1 and CDR2 (germline): ENHRY, SYGVKD. This CDR3 is CAISETGVLHFF. The CDR3 DNA reads TGTGCCATCAGTGAGACTGGGGTACTGCATTTCTTC.

In this sample, this clone turned up once. This chain connects TRBV9 to TRBJ2-4, with 9 bases matching TRBD2. Per germline, CDR1 SGDLS and CDR2 YYNGEE. The J segment lost 9 bases and the V segment lost 4 bases, leaving 8 bases of the junction unmatched. The length of the CDR3 is 14 residues. The CDR3 DNA sequence: TGTGCCAGCAGCCTTAGCGGGAGTAGCGGCATTCAGTACTTC. It specifies CASSLSGSSGIQYF.

The rearrangement joins TRBV4-1 to TRBJ2-7; TRBD1 agrees at 10 bases. The CDR3 has 13 residues. V lost 6 bases and J lost 8; bases outside the gene matches: 7. Germline values: CDR1 MGHRA, CDR2 YSYEKL. The CDR3 loop is CASRGTGAPQQYF. The CDR3 region has the DNA TGCGCCAGCAGGGGGACAGGGGCTCCCCAGCAGTACTTC.

The chain recombines TRBV10-3 with TRBJ1-1, with no clear D. The germline CDR1 and CDR2 sequences are ENHRY and SYGVKD. CDR3 size: 12 residues. The V and J ends lost 11 bases and 0 bases respectively, with 10 bases between them. CDR3 nucleotide sequence: TGTGCCGTTGGATTTCTGAACACTGAAGCTTTCTTT. Protein sequence: CAVGFLNTEAFF.

This chain connects TRBV2 to TRBJ2-7, with TRBD2 matching over 11 bases. Germline CDR1 SNHLY, CDR2 FYNNEI. Trimming at V came to 3 bases and at J to 7 bases, leaving 8 bases not matched to a gene. This CDR3 contains 15 residues. The CDR3 DNA is TGTGCCAGCAGTGATGGTAGCGGGAGGGCAAAGGAGCAGTACTTC. It encodes CASSDGSGRAKEQYF.

The chain uses TRBV23-1 and TRBJ1-1, with 7 bases identical to TRBD1. TRBV23-1 is labeled an ORF, and its function is uncertain. Trimming removed 2 bases from V and 5 bases from J; junction bases left unmatched: 14. This CDR3 region has 17 residues. CDR3 nucleotide sequence: TGCGCCAGCAGTCAACTCCTTACTCGACAGGGCGGAACTGAAGCTTTCTTT. Protein: CASSQLLTRQGGTEAFF.

This chain joins TRBV5-1 and TRBJ2-1, with TRBD2 identical over 14 bases. Germline V gives CDR1 SGHRS, CDR2 YFSETQ. The CDR3 covers 16 residues. After removal of 2 bases from V and 8 bases from J, the junction contained 6 bases not matched to a gene. CDR3: CASSFGTSGSRDEQFF. CDR3 nucleotide sequence: TGCGCCAGCAGCTTCGGGACTAGCGGGAGTAGAGATGAGCAGTTCTTC.

The V call is TRBV7-9, the J call TRBJ2-7, with unresolved D. Per germline, CDR1 SEHNR and CDR2 FQNEAQ (reference sequence). V lost 0 bases to trimming and J lost 0 bases, with 9 bases between them. This CDR3 comprises 15 residues. The CDR3 region has the DNA TGTGCCAGCAGCTTAGCGTACCGGTCCTCCTACGAGCAGTACTTC. Translating it yields CASSLAYRSSYEQYF.

This clone is a singleton in its sample. This chain connects TRBV7-9 to TRBJ2-3, with TRBD2 matching 9 bases. CDR1 and CDR2 (germline): SEHNR, FQNEAQ (reference sequence). After removal of 3 bases from V and 3 bases from J, the junction contained 13 bases not matched to a gene. The CDR3 spans 18 residues. The chain's CDR3 is CASSFTAGASGKTDTQYF. The DNA of the CDR3 is TGTGCCAGCAGCTTCACCGCTGGGGCTAGCGGGAAGACAGATACGCAGTATTTT.

Here the CDR3 reads CASSLTPGQGSTSSYNEQFF. CDR3 coding DNA: TGTGCCAGCTCACTCACCCCGGGACAGGGAAGTACCAGCTCCTACAATGAGCAGTTCTTC. J is TRBJ2-1 and V is TRBV18, with 9 bases aligning to TRBD1. This CDR3 spans 20 amino acids. Per the germline V gene, CDR1 is KGHSH and CDR2 is LQKENI. The V and J ends lost 4 bases and 0 bases, in that order; junction bases with no gene match: 16.

The genes are TRBV29-1 and TRBJ2-5; 7 bases agree with TRBD1. After removal of 7 bases from V and 1 base from J, the junction contained 6 bases not matched to a gene. The length of the CDR3 is 13 residues. Per germline, CDR1 SQVTM and CDR2 ANQGSEA. The CDR3 region has the DNA TGCAGCGGACAAGGACAGGCCCAAGAGACCCAGTACTTC. It specifies CSGQGQAQETQYF.

The rearrangement uses TRBV4-1 and TRBJ2-7, with a tentative D call TRBD1 (5 bases). The CDR3 extends over 14 amino acids. V lost 1 base, J lost 2 bases, and 9 bases lay in between. Germline CDR1 reads MGHRA; CDR2 reads YSYEKL. The CDR3 DNA sequence: TGCGCCAGCAGCCAAGCGACAGTTGCCTACGAGCAGTACTTC. Translation: CASSQATVAYEQYF.

The chain recombines TRBV2 with TRBJ2-3; D remains unclear. This CDR3 comprises 17 residues. V was shortened by 7 bases and J by 4 bases, with 24 bases between the two germline ends. Germline CDR1 is SNHLY and CDR2 is FYNNEI. CDR3: CASTPSLGPGYADTQYF. CDR3 DNA: TGTGCCAGCACCCCAAGCCTTGGCCCCGGGTACGCAGATACGCAGTATTTT. Supplemented by reference TRBV2 and TRBJ2-3, the full variable domain reads EPEVTQTPSHQVTQMGQEVILRCVPISNHLYFYWYRQILGQKVEFLVSFYNNEISEKSEIFDDQFSVERPDGSNFTLKIRSTKLEDSAMYFCASTPSLGPGYADTQYFGPGTRLTVL.

The gene calls are TRBV11-1 and TRBJ1-1; D is possibly TRBD1 (5 bases). Trimming took off 0 bases at V and 5 bases at J, with 22 bases between the two ends. Germline V gene lookup returns CDR1 SGHAT and CDR2 FQDESV (reference sequence). The CDR3 extends over 18 amino acids. DNA of the CDR3: TGTGCCAGCAGCTTAGCATCGGGATTCAAGGGGAAGGGGACTGAAGCTTTCTTT. Amino acids: CASSLASGFKGKGTEAFF.

The J gene is TRBJ1-1, the V gene TRBV7-6, with D unresolved. V was cut by 5 bases and J by 1 base, with 8 bases left in between. CDR3 length: 13 residues. Germline CDR1 SGHVS, CDR2 FNYEAQ. CDR3 protein: CASSVQENTEAFF. CDR3 DNA sequence: TGTGCCAGCAGCGTGCAGGAGAACACTGAAGCTTTCTTT.

This rearrangement joins TRBV9 to TRBJ2-7; no clear D gene. V lost 4 bases to trimming and J lost 2 bases, with 13 bases between them. Germline assignment: CDR1 SGDLS and CDR2 YYNGEE. This CDR3 contains 14 residues. As DNA, the CDR3 is TGTGCCAGCAGCCCTTCAAGCCCGACCTACGAGCAGTACTTC. Translation: CASSPSSPTYEQYF.

This clone occurred once. The chain recombines TRBV5-5 with TRBJ2-3; D unclear. The V end was cut by 4 bases, the J end by 2 bases, with 11 bases between. The CDR3 covers 14 residues. The V gene's germline CDR1 is SGHKS and CDR2 YYEKEE (reference sequence). The CDR3 loop reads CASSILPDTDTQYF. The DNA for the CDR3 is TGTGCCAGCAGCATTCTCCCCGACACAGATACGCAGTATTTT.

The chain employs TRBV3-1 (or the pseudogene TRBV3-2) and TRBJ2-5, with a tentative D call TRBD1 (7 bases). The CDR3 sequence is 16 residues long. Germline V gene data show CDR1 as LGHDT and CDR2 as YNNKEL (reference sequence). V gave up 2 bases and J gave up 6 bases, with 19 bases separating them. CDR3 coding DNA: TGTGCCAGCAGCCAAATAGTGCAGGCGGGACAGAAGACCCAGTACTTC. Translated: CASSQIVQAGQKTQYF.

The rearrangement uses TRBV5-1 and TRBJ1-2; D remains ambiguous. V was shortened by 0 bases and J by 8 bases, with 8 bases between the two germline ends. The CDR3 totals 12 residues. The germline V gene encodes CDR1 SGHRS and CDR2 YFSETQ. CDR3 loop: CASSLGEGGYTF. The CDR3 DNA reads TGCGCCAGCAGCTTGGGGGAAGGAGGCTACACCTTC.

This clone was seen a few times. The chain couples TRBV4-1 to TRBJ2-7; D not resolved. V was trimmed by 0 bases and J by 0 bases, leaving 15 bases between them. The germline gives CDR1 MGHRA, CDR2 YSYEKL. The CDR3 runs 17 residues. Here the CDR3 DNA reads TGCGCCAGCAGCCAAGAGAGTCTGAGCTCCCCCTCCTACGAGCAGTACTTC. It specifies CASSQESLSSPSYEQYF.

The genes are TRBV6-5 and TRBJ2-4; the D is unclear. The germline CDR1 and CDR2 sequences are MNHEY and SVGAGI. With 9 bases removed from V and 0 bases from J, the gap between germline ends came to 12 bases. CDR3 length: 14 amino acids. The CDR3 loop reads CASGRDLAKNIQYF. DNA for the CDR3: TGTGCCAGTGGCAGAGATTTAGCCAAAAACATTCAGTACTTC.

The gene calls are TRBV3-1 (or the pseudogene TRBV3-2) and TRBJ2-3; D is uncertain. The CDR3 loop spans 18 amino acids. Per germline, CDR1 LGHDT and CDR2 YNNKEL (reference sequence). V shed 2 bases and J shed 0 bases, with 18 bases lying between them. The DNA of the CDR3 is TGTGCCAGCAGCCAAAGGAATGGTGCGGACGGCAGCACAGATACGCAGTATTTT. It encodes CASSQRNGADGSTDTQYF.

The rearrangement links TRBV4-1 to TRBJ1-5; D unclear. This CDR3 is built from 14 residues. V was pared by 0 bases and J by 10 bases, with 13 bases between. Germline V gene data show CDR1 as MGHRA and CDR2 as YSYEKL. DNA for the CDR3: TGCGCCAGCAGCCAAGAACGTGCTAAGGACCCCCAGCATTTT. Translated, it gives CASSQERAKDPQHF.

The rearrangement uses TRBV19 and TRBJ1-4, with D hard to call. CDR1 is LNHDA and CDR2 is SQIVND in the germline V gene (reference sequence). The CDR3 is 13 residues long. The V and J ends lost 6 bases and 8 bases respectively, with 13 bases between them. The CDR3 region is CASSQLGGEKLFF. CDR3 DNA sequence: TGTGCCAGTAGCCAATTGGGAGGGGAAAAACTGTTTTTT. The whole variable domain, remainder taken from reference TRBV19 and TRBJ1-4, is DGGITQSPKYLFRKEGQNVTLSCEQNLNHDAMYWYRQDPGQGLRLIYYSQIVNDFQKGDIAEGYSVSREKKESFPLTVTSAQKNPTAFYLCASSQLGGEKLFFGSGTQLSVL.

This chain links TRBV11-1 with TRBJ1-6, with D maybe TRBD1 (5 bases). CDR1 is SGHAT and CDR2 is FQDESV in the germline V gene (reference sequence). Trimming cost V 4 bases and J 9 bases, with 10 bases left between them. The CDR3 spans 13 residues. The CDR3 DNA reads TGTGCCAGCAGCTCCCGGGGCAGTTCACCCCTCCACTTT. Protein product: CASSSRGSSPLHF.